These T cell receptor beta chains were read from a single sample in a study of CXCR3 chemokines and chemotherapy response in bladder cancer. A single record per CDR3 protein comes from TCRdb applying MiXCR to the PCR reads. Of about 13,000 distinct CDR3 sequences listed, roughly an eighth are singletons. Collection took place from a patient whose treatment included neoadjuvant chemotherapy. The receptors were gathered from a human donor with bladder cancer that did not respond to neoadjuvant chemotherapy. Each CDR3 is given with its conserved first and last residue. The D gene is left open where the match is weak. The size field is filled for only some rows; it gives once, few, many or a size class.

clone_size d_call j_call cdr3_length v_call cdr3_nt cdr3_aa
- - TRBJ1-1 13 TRBV6-1 TGTGCCAGCAGCCCTCAAGGGTCCGGTGAAGCTTTCTTT CASSPQGSGEAFF
many TRBD1 TRBJ2-7 14 TRBV6-2/TRBV6-3 TGTGCCAGCGCCCCGCCAGGGGGCGTGAACGAGCAGTACTTC CASAPPGGVNEQYF
medium-sized - TRBJ2-4 14 TRBV5-4 TGTGCCAGCAGCTTGGGGACGGGAAGGAACATTCAGTACTTC CASSLGTGRNIQYF
many TRBD2 TRBJ2-1 16 TRBV19 TGTGCCAGTAGTACGGTCGGGACTAGCGGGAGGGGTGAGCAGTTCTTC CASSTVGTSGRGEQFF
- TRBD2 TRBJ2-7 14 TRBV20-1 TGCAGTGCCCCGGGACTAGCGGGAGGAGCGGAGCAGTACTTC CSAPGLAGGAEQYF
many TRBD1 TRBJ2-7 12 TRBV6-5 TGTGCCAGCAGCCAGGACAGGGAGAAGCAGTACTTC CASSQDREKQYF
many - TRBJ1-4 16 TRBV9 TGTGCCAGCAGCGTAGGGCTTCTTCAGGGTAATGAAAAACTGTTTTTT CASSVGLLQGNEKLFF
many - TRBJ1-1 12 TRBV7-9 TGTGCCAGCAGCTTGGCCCTATCTGAAGCTTTCTTT CASSLALSEAFF
many - TRBJ2-1 14 TRBV28 TGTGCCACGGGCGGATTCGAGCCAAACGGCGAGCAGTTCTTC CATGGFEPNGEQFF
many TRBD1 TRBJ1-2 11 TRBV29-1 TGCAGCGTACGGACAGGACGTTCAAACACCTTC CSVRTGRSNTF
medium-sized - TRBJ1-2 13 TRBV6-2/TRBV6-3 TGTGCCAGCACCGCGGAGGGCACCTATGGCTACACCTTC CASTAEGTYGYTF
medium-sized - TRBJ2-3 12 TRBV6-2/TRBV6-3 TGTGCCAGCAGTTATTTTAAAGATACGCAGTATTTT CASSYFKDTQYF
large - TRBJ1-5 17 TRBV28 TGTGCCAGCAGTTTAGGGGCCGGTCGATATAGCAATCAGCCCCAGCATTTT CASSLGAGRYSNQPQHF
- TRBD2 TRBJ2-3 17 TRBV5-1 TGCGCCAGCAGCCAGGGATTAGCGGGGGACTACACAGATACGCAGTATTTT CASSQGLAGDYTDTQYF
many TRBD2 TRBJ2-2 14 TRBV18 TGTGCCAGCTCACCCAGGACTAGCACCGGGGAGCTGTTTTTT CASSPRTSTGELFF
many - TRBJ1-1 15 TRBV7-2 TGTGCCAGCAGCTTAAGGTCAGACATGAACACTGAAGCTTTCTTT CASSLRSDMNTEAFF
medium-sized - TRBJ1-5 15 TRBV6-1 TGTGCCAGCAGTGAAGGGGCTGGGGGCGGACAGCCCCAGCATTTT CASSEGAGGGQPQHF
- - TRBJ2-2 14 TRBV2 TGTGCCAGCAGTGACAACAGGGTAGCCGGGGAGCTGTTTTTT CASSDNRVAGELFF
medium-sized - TRBJ1-1 14 TRBV19 TGTGCCAGTAGTATAGATTTTGACGCGGGGCAAGCTTTCTTT CASSIDFDAGQAFF
many - TRBJ2-5 13 TRBV11-2 TGTGCCAGCAGCTTAAACTACCAAGAGACCCAGTACTTC CASSLNYQETQYF
many - TRBJ1-1 12 TRBV6-5 TGTGCCAGTGCCCTGGGCACTACTGAAGCTTTCTTT CASALGTTEAFF
many - TRBJ2-3 17 TRBV7-9 TGTGCCAGCAGCACCCCCAGTTTGCGGCCTGGCACAGATACGCAGTATTTT CASSTPSLRPGTDTQYF
many - TRBJ1-2 13 TRBV24-1 TGTGCCACCAGCCCGGGCCCAAACTATGGCTACACCTTC CATSPGPNYGYTF
medium-sized - TRBJ1-1 11 TRBV6-6 TGTGCCAGCACCCAAGGGGGGAAAGCTTTCTTT CASTQGGKAFF
medium-sized TRBD2 TRBJ2-1 14 TRBV10-3 TGTGCCGCACAGGCCAGCGGGAGAGGGGATGAGCAGTTCTTC CAAQASGRGDEQFF
medium-sized - TRBJ1-2 19 TRBV10-3 TGTGCCATCAGTGAGGGCCCGGGAAAACATTCCTCACTTAACTATGGCTACACCTTC CAISEGPGKHSSLNYGYTF
- - TRBJ2-7 18 TRBV28 TGTGCCAGCAGTTTGGGGCGATACACGGCACGAAGGTCCTACGAGCAGTACTTC CASSLGRYTARRSYEQYF
many - TRBJ2-7 12 TRBV12-3/TRBV12-4 TGTGCCAGCACCAATGGAGGATCCGAGCAGTACTTC CASTNGGSEQYF
many - TRBJ2-5 14 TRBV24-1 TGTGCCACCAGTGATTTATCTTCACAAGAGACCCAGTACTTC CATSDLSSQETQYF
- - TRBJ2-2 16 TRBV12-3/TRBV12-4 TGTGCCAGCAGTTTCGGAGGGGGGTTGAACACCGGGGAGCTGTTTTTT CASSFGGGLNTGELFF
many - TRBJ2-1 12 TRBV7-2 TGTGCCAGCAGCTCCCAGGACAATGAGCAGTTCTTC CASSSQDNEQFF
many - TRBJ1-1 13 TRBV29-1 TGCAGCGTTGCCAGGGACGGGAACACTGAAGCTTTCTTT CSVARDGNTEAFF
many - TRBJ1-2 14 TRBV7-9 TGTGCCAGCAGCTTAGGAGGGGGGGCCTATGGCTACACCTTC CASSLGGGAYGYTF
medium-sized TRBD2 TRBJ2-3 16 TRBV7-2 TGTGCCAGCAGCCCCGAGGGAACGGGGGGTCTTCGTACGCAGTATTTT CASSPEGTGGLRTQYF
many - TRBJ1-2 12 TRBV20-1 TGCAGTGCCAGGGACACTAACTATGGCTACACCTTC CSARDTNYGYTF
- - TRBJ2-1 12 TRBV20-1 TGCAGTGCTCGTAGACAGCCGAATGAGCAGTTCTTC CSARRQPNEQFF
medium-sized TRBD1 TRBJ1-2 11 TRBV29-1 TGCAGCATTGTGGGGGGACAGGGCTACACCTTC CSIVGGQGYTF
few TRBD1 TRBJ1-1 14 TRBV5-6 TGTGCCAGCAGCCCAAGAACAGGGGTAACTGAAGCTTTCTTT CASSPRTGVTEAFF
few - TRBJ2-7 15 TRBV19 TGTGCCAGTAGTATAGATTCCAGGGTTGGGTACGAGCAGTACTTC CASSIDSRVGYEQYF
many - TRBJ1-6 13 TRBV10-3 TGTGCCAGCTCAAACCCAGGGAATTCACCCCTCCACTTT CASSNPGNSPLHF
many - TRBJ2-1 16 TRBV11-2 TGTGCCAGCAGCCGCCGACTACTAGCCTCCTACAATGAGCAGTTCTTC CASSRRLLASYNEQFF
many - TRBJ2-6 18 TRBV7-2 TGTGCCAGCAGCCAAGGGGGGACAGTATACTCTGGGGCCAACGTCCTGACTTTC CASSQGGTVYSGANVLTF